A single sample is the source of the 20 T cell receptor beta chains below, sequenced in a study of cytomegalovirus exposure and HLA in healthy donors. The PCR employed 60 Vbeta primers together with 13 Jbeta primers. The assay was immunoSEQ multiplex PCR, and TCRdb's table has in-frame clones only and misses some. The data show about 140,000 clones, around nine tenths seen once. Sample: PBMCs. The source of these receptors is a woman aged 30 to 39 in good health and CMV-seronegative.

The chain carries TRBV27 and TRBJ2-5, with a weak D call TRBD1 (6 bases). Germline CDR1 reads MNHEY; CDR2 reads SMNVEV (reference sequence). This CDR3 spans 18 amino acids. The germline V and J ends were trimmed by 6 bases and 5 bases, with 28 bases remaining between them. Written as DNA, the CDR3 is TGTGCCAGCAGCTACTCGGGGCTACAGGGTATGGGGTTGGAGACCCAGTACTTC. This sequence encodes CASSYSGLQGMGLETQYF.

This clone is categorized as medium-sized. V and J are TRBV10-1 and TRBJ2-1; tentative D call: TRBD1 (8 bases). The germline V and J ends were trimmed by 2 bases and 7 bases, with 21 bases remaining between them. Looked up from germline, CDR1 is WNHNN and CDR2 is SYGVQD (reference sequence). The length of the CDR3 is 17 residues. CDR3 DNA: TGCGCCAGCAGTGAGAAGGATGGACAGGGAGGGAAGAATGAGCAGTTCTTC. It specifies CASSEKDGQGGKNEQFF.

The CDR3: CASSSDRGGNQPQHF. CDR3 in DNA: TGTGCCAGCAGCTCCGACAGGGGTGGGAATCAGCCCCAGCATTTT. The chain carries TRBV7-2 and TRBJ1-5, with TRBD1 matching 8 bases. Per the germline V gene, CDR1 is SGHTA and CDR2 is FQGNSA. The CDR3 loop spans 15 amino acids. V shed 4 bases and J 4 bases; nucleotides not matched to a gene: 6. The whole variable domain, filled in from reference TRBV7-2 and TRBJ1-5, reads GAGVSQSPSNKVTEKGKDVELRCDPISGHTALYWYRQSLGQGLEFLIYFQGNSAPDKSGLPSDRFSAERTGGSVSTLTIQRTQQEDSAVYLCASSSDRGGNQPQHFGDGTRLSIL.

This clone was counted a few times. The V call is TRBV7-8, the J call TRBJ1-4; 7 nucleotides agree with TRBD1. The CDR3 covers 15 residues. From germline, CDR1 is SGHVS and CDR2 FQNEAQ. The trim removed 4 bases at V and 7 bases at J, leaving 9 bases unmatched. In DNA, the CDR3 is TGTGCCAGCAGCTCCGGACAGGTTATAGGTGAAAAACTGTTTTTT. Protein product: CASSSGQVIGEKLFF.

This clone was counted a few times. V and J are TRBV19 and TRBJ2-4; TRBD1 matches at 7 bases. The germline CDR1 and CDR2 sequences are LNHDA and SQIVND (reference sequence). The CDR3 is 16 residues long. J gave up 0 bases and V 3 bases, and 5 bases lay outside the gene matches. CDR3: CASSIGTVAAKNIQYF. CDR3 in DNA: TGTGCCAGTAGTATCGGGACAGTTGCAGCCAAAAACATTCAGTACTTC.

The chain couples TRBV10-3 to TRBJ2-5, with D perhaps matching TRBD1 (6 bases). Trimming stripped 6 bases from V and 4 bases from J, with 15 bases between. Germline V CDR1 and CDR2: ENHRY, SYGVKD. The CDR3 extends over 14 amino acids. The CDR3 region has the DNA TGTGCCATCAGCTTACAGGGCGGAGGAGAGACCCAGTACTTC. Amino acid sequence: CAISLQGGGETQYF.

This chain links TRBV4-3 with TRBJ1-2; no reliable D call. The germline V gene encodes CDR1 LGHNA and CDR2 YSLEER. Trimming stripped 1 base from V and 8 bases from J, with 11 bases between. The CDR3 loop spans 13 amino acids. The CDR3 nucleotides read TGCGCCAGCAGCCAAGCTCCACGTGGCGGCTACACCTTC. It translates to CASSQAPRGGYTF.

The chain joins TRBV4-3 to TRBJ2-3, with TRBD2 matching 7 bases. Looked up from germline, CDR1 is LGHNA and CDR2 is YSLEER. J was trimmed by 5 bases and V by 1 base; bases with no gene match: 3. This CDR3 has 14 amino acids. The CDR3 sequence is CASSQASGGDTQYF. DNA for the CDR3: TGCGCCAGCAGCCAAGCCTCGGGAGGAGATACGCAGTATTTT.

On this clone: Mismatch with germline at one junction end may stem from a read error. The chain is built from TRBV7-9 and TRBJ2-7, with D uncertain. Germline-derived CDR1 and CDR2 are SEHNR and FQNEAQ (reference sequence). CDR3 length equals 14 residues. CDR3 in DNA: TGTGCCAGCAGCTCCGTCGCGTATTCCTGCGAGCAGTACTTC. Its protein is CASSSVAYSCEQYF.

V is TRBV28 and J is TRBJ1-2; 7 positions agree with TRBD1. Trimming removed 5 bases from V and 1 base from J; junction bases left unmatched: 7. The CDR3 is 15 amino acids. Germline V gene lookup returns CDR1 MDHEN and CDR2 SYDVKM. CDR3 protein: CASSLGQAYNYGYTF. Written as DNA, the CDR3 is TGTGCCAGCAGTCTCGGACAGGCCTATAACTATGGCTACACCTTC.

The chain combines TRBV19 with TRBJ2-6; 7 positions agree with TRBD1. Germline V gives CDR1 LNHDA, CDR2 SQIVND (reference sequence). With 4 bases clipped from V and 3 bases from J, the junction kept 9 bases outside the gene matches. The CDR3 is made up of 17 amino acids. Here the CDR3 reads CASSTRTGALGANVLTF. DNA of the CDR3: TGTGCCAGTAGTACCCGGACAGGTGCTCTTGGGGCCAACGTCCTGACTTTC.

This clone was counted once. Its ends do not fully match the called genes, so a read error is possible. The V call is TRBV7-7, the J call TRBJ2-5; D remains unclear. This CDR3 contains 13 residues. Germline loops: CDR1 SSHAT, CDR2 FNYEAQ (reference sequence). The CDR3 sequence is CASSQTVGETQYF. The CDR3 bases are TGTGCTAGCAGCCAAACGGTCGGAGAGACCCAGTACTTC.

V and J are TRBV28 and TRBJ2-5, with D maybe TRBD2 (6 bases). Trimming pared 5 bases from V and 4 bases from J, leaving 14 bases between. This CDR3 region has 14 residues. CDR1 is MDHEN and CDR2 is SYDVKM in the germline V gene. CDR3 protein: CASSVLEGPETQYF. The CDR3 DNA reads as TGTGCCAGCAGTGTCCTGGAGGGGCCAGAGACCCAGTACTTC.

V usage is TRBV27 and J usage is TRBJ2-3; TRBD2 matches at 10 bases. The ends lost 6 bases at V and 3 bases at J; junction bases unmatched: 15. The germline V gene has CDR1 MNHEY and CDR2 SMNVEV (reference sequence). The CDR3 sequence is 18 residues long. CDR3 amino acids: CASSSPGSGGAGTDTQYF. CDR3 nucleotides: TGTGCCAGCAGCTCCCCTGGAAGCGGGGGGGCCGGGACAGATACGCAGTATTTT.

V usage is TRBV7-2 and J usage is TRBJ1-2, with no clear D. Germline V gene data show CDR1 as SGHTA and CDR2 as FQGNSA. The CDR3 runs to 15 residues. Trimming stripped 0 bases from V and 5 bases from J, with 13 bases between. CDR3 coding DNA: TGTGCCAGCAGCTTAGCCGGAGATAGATTTTATGGCTACACCTTC. Translation: CASSLAGDRFYGYTF.

The CDR3 protein is CAWSRGTETQYF. CDR3 bases: TGTGCCTGGAGTCGGGGGACGGAGACCCAGTACTTC. This sequence joins TRBV30 and TRBJ2-5; the D gene is possibly TRBD2 (6 bases). Trimming stripped 2 bases from V and 5 bases from J, with 9 bases between. The CDR3 contains 12 residues. CDR1 and CDR2 (germline): GTSNPN, SVGIG (reference sequence).

This clone was picked up one time. The chain is built from TRBV13 and TRBJ2-7; no firm D call. Germline V gives CDR1 PRHDT, CDR2 FYEKMQ (reference sequence). V was trimmed by 0 bases and J by 7 bases, leaving 10 bases between them. The CDR3 runs 13 residues. The CDR3 region has the DNA TGTGCCAGCAGCTTAGGGACCCCAGGTGAGCAGTACTTC. Residues: CASSLGTPGEQYF. Full variable domain (rest looked up from reference TRBV13 and TRBJ2-7): AAGVIQSPRHLIKEKRETATLKCYPIPRHDTVYWYQQGPGQDPQFLISFYEKMQSDKGSIPDRFSAQQFSDYHSELNMSSLELGDSALYFCASSLGTPGEQYFGPGTRLTVT.

The gene calls are TRBV6-5 and TRBJ2-7; the match to TRBD2 covers 15 bases. CDR1 and CDR2 (germline): MNHEY, SVGAGI. J was trimmed by 9 bases and V by 5 bases; bases with no gene match: 2. CDR3 length equals 13 residues. Here the CDR3 DNA reads TGTGCCAGCAGTGGACTAGCGGGAGGGGTGCAGTACTTC. Protein sequence: CASSGLAGGVQYF.

The rearrangement uses TRBV7-9 and TRBJ1-4; 9 bases line up with TRBD1. The CDR3 has 15 residues. Trimming at V came to 7 bases and at J to 6 bases, leaving 9 bases not matched to a gene. Germline V gene sequence: CDR1 SEHNR, CDR2 FQNEAQ (reference sequence). CDR3 DNA: TGTGCCAGCACCTCACAGGGGGCCAGGGATGAAAAACTGTTTTTT. Translation gives CASTSQGARDEKLFF.

The J gene is TRBJ2-7, the V gene TRBV7-6; 8 bases line up with TRBD2. Unmatched junction bases numbered 10, after V lost 0 bases and J lost 3 bases. Germline-derived CDR1 and CDR2 are SGHVS and FNYEAQ. This CDR3 has 17 amino acids. The CDR3 DNA reads TGTGCCAGCAGCTTAGCGCCATTGGGCGGGGGGAACTACGAGCAGTACTTC. This encodes CASSLAPLGGGNYEQYF.